Listed below are T cell receptor beta chains from one sample, sequenced in a study of blood T cells in healthy people across ages. TCRdb processed the 5' RACE reads anew with MiXCR; each CDR3 protein has one entry. The data show a few hundred thousand distinct CDR3 sequences, 27% seen once. Specimen: blood. These receptor sequences come from a woman in her 70s in good health. The CDR3 runs from the conserved cysteine through the conserved F or W. A D gene is named only where the DNA matches it firmly. Expanded clones are given a class, and other clones once, few, many or no size at all.

v_call: TRBV7-2
j_call: TRBJ2-7
clone_size: .
d_call: .
cdr3_nt: TGTGCCAGCAGCTTAGGACGGGGAAGGTCCGAGCAGTACTTC
cdr3_aa: CASSLGRGRSEQYF

v_call: TRBV4-3
j_call: TRBJ1-2
clone_size: many
d_call: .
cdr3_nt: TGCGCCAGCAGCCAAGACTCCGGGGAATTCTATGGCTACACCTTC
cdr3_aa: CASSQDSGEFYGYTF

v_call: TRBV27
j_call: TRBJ2-4
clone_size: .
d_call: .
cdr3_nt: TGTGCCAGCCCCAAAGACCAAGCCAAAAACATTCAGTACTTC
cdr3_aa: CASPKDQAKNIQYF

v_call: TRBV29-1
j_call: TRBJ1-1
clone_size: few
d_call: .
cdr3_nt: TGCAGCGTTGACGGGGGGCGGGGAATGAACACTGAAGCTTTCTTT
cdr3_aa: CSVDGGRGMNTEAFF

v_call: TRBV6-2/TRBV6-3
j_call: TRBJ2-5
clone_size: many
d_call: .
cdr3_nt: TGTGCCAGCAGTTACGGTCCAGGAGGGATGAAAGAGACCCAGTACTTC
cdr3_aa: CASSYGPGGMKETQYF

v_call: TRBV20-1
j_call: TRBJ2-5
clone_size: .
d_call: .
cdr3_nt: TGCAGTGCTGTGGTTGGAGGAACGGAGACCCAGTACTTC
cdr3_aa: CSAVVGGTETQYF

v_call: TRBV29-1
j_call: TRBJ1-1
clone_size: few
d_call: .
cdr3_nt: TGCAGCGTTCTCTCGCGATATGGGGTGAACACTGAAGCTTTCTTT
cdr3_aa: CSVLSRYGVNTEAFF

v_call: TRBV5-1
j_call: TRBJ1-5
clone_size: few
d_call: .
cdr3_nt: TGCGCCAGCAGCTTGGGGTATGGGAATAGCAATCAGCCCCAGCATTTT
cdr3_aa: CASSLGYGNSNQPQHF

v_call: TRBV4-1
j_call: TRBJ2-3
clone_size: .
d_call: TRBD2
cdr3_nt: TGCGCCAGCAGCCCCTTTAGGGCTAGCGGGGCCTCTAGCACAGATACGCAGTATTTT
cdr3_aa: CASSPFRASGASSTDTQYF

v_call: TRBV5-1
j_call: TRBJ1-2
clone_size: many
d_call: TRBD1
cdr3_nt: TGCGCCAGCAGCTTATACAGGGGTGACGACTATGGCTACACCTTC
cdr3_aa: CASSLYRGDDYGYTF

v_call: TRBV2
j_call: TRBJ2-7
clone_size: few
d_call: .
cdr3_nt: TGTGCCAGCAATACAGGGAGCTCCTACGAGCAGTACTTC
cdr3_aa: CASNTGSSYEQYF

v_call: TRBV23-1
j_call: TRBJ1-6
clone_size: .
d_call: .
cdr3_nt: TGCGCCAGCAGTCAACCGTATAATTCACCCCTCCACTTT
cdr3_aa: CASSQPYNSPLHF

v_call: TRBV12-3/TRBV12-4
j_call: TRBJ1-6
clone_size: .
d_call: TRBD1
cdr3_nt: TGTGCCAGCACCCGGGACAGGGTCGCGTCACCCCTCCACTTT
cdr3_aa: CASTRDRVASPLHF

v_call: TRBV3-1
j_call: TRBJ2-5
clone_size: .
d_call: .
cdr3_nt: TGTGCCAGCAGCCAAGATGCAAGCCAAGAGACCCAGTACTTC
cdr3_aa: CASSQDASQETQYF

v_call: TRBV20-1
j_call: TRBJ2-5
clone_size: .
d_call: .
cdr3_nt: TGCAGTGCTAGAGTCCGGGGAAGGGAGACCCAGTACTTC
cdr3_aa: CSARVRGRETQYF

v_call: TRBV12-3/TRBV12-4
j_call: TRBJ2-6
clone_size: .
d_call: .
cdr3_nt: TGTGCCAGCAGTTTAAGTGGCATCCTCGCTAGCACTGGGGCCAACGTCCTGACTTTC
cdr3_aa: CASSLSGILASTGANVLTF

v_call: TRBV7-8
j_call: TRBJ2-1
clone_size: few
d_call: .
cdr3_nt: TGTGCCAGCAGCGAAAGGGAGCGTGAGCAGTTCTTC
cdr3_aa: CASSEREREQFF

v_call: TRBV7-6
j_call: TRBJ1-3
clone_size: .
d_call: TRBD1
cdr3_nt: TGTGCCAGCAGCGACCGACAGGGGCTCTCTGGAAACACCATATATTTT
cdr3_aa: CASSDRQGLSGNTIYF

v_call: TRBV20-1
j_call: TRBJ1-4
clone_size: few
d_call: .
cdr3_nt: TGCAGTGCTAGAATCCCTCTGGGGGAAAAACTGTTTTTT
cdr3_aa: CSARIPLGEKLFF

v_call: TRBV10-3
j_call: TRBJ2-5
clone_size: many
d_call: .
cdr3_nt: TGTGCCATCAGTGAGTCTGCGGAGACCCAGTACTTC
cdr3_aa: CAISESAETQYF

v_call: TRBV27
j_call: TRBJ1-2
clone_size: .
d_call: .
cdr3_nt: TGTGCCAGCAGTACGCAACAAAAGGGCTATGGCTACACCTTC
cdr3_aa: CASSTQQKGYGYTF

v_call: TRBV2
j_call: TRBJ2-7
clone_size: many
d_call: .
cdr3_nt: TGTGCCAGTCGGCGGGGTAACTCCTACGAGCAGTACTTC
cdr3_aa: CASRRGNSYEQYF

v_call: TRBV7-2
j_call: TRBJ2-1
clone_size: few
d_call: TRBD1
cdr3_nt: TGTGCCAGCAGCTTTACAGACAGGGTCGTTGGCAATGAGCAGTTCTTC
cdr3_aa: CASSFTDRVVGNEQFF

v_call: TRBV5-5
j_call: TRBJ1-4
clone_size: few
d_call: .
cdr3_nt: TGTGCCAGCAGCTTGGAGGACGGGAGAATCTTCCCAGCGACTAATGAAAAACTGTTTTTT
cdr3_aa: CASSLEDGRIFPATNEKLFF

v_call: TRBV6-5
j_call: TRBJ2-7
clone_size: .
d_call: .
cdr3_nt: TGTGCCAGCAGTCTCGAGGACAGCTCCTACGAGCAGTACTTC
cdr3_aa: CASSLEDSSYEQYF

v_call: TRBV6-2/TRBV6-3
j_call: TRBJ2-6
clone_size: few
d_call: TRBD1
cdr3_nt: TGTGCCAGCACGGTACAGGGGGCTCCCGGGGCCAACGTCCTGACTTTC
cdr3_aa: CASTVQGAPGANVLTF

v_call: TRBV2
j_call: TRBJ1-5
clone_size: .
d_call: .
cdr3_nt: TGTGCCAGCACCGGACAGCGGAATCAGCCCCAGCATTTT
cdr3_aa: CASTGQRNQPQHF

v_call: TRBV7-2
j_call: TRBJ2-3
clone_size: many
d_call: TRBD2
cdr3_nt: TGTGCCAGCAGTGATCAGCGGGGGGGCAAGGATACGCAGTATTTT
cdr3_aa: CASSDQRGGKDTQYF

v_call: TRBV7-2
j_call: TRBJ1-2
clone_size: .
d_call: TRBD1
cdr3_nt: TGTGCCAGCAGCCCCGGGACAGACCACTATGGCTACACCTTC
cdr3_aa: CASSPGTDHYGYTF

v_call: TRBV7-2
j_call: TRBJ2-5
clone_size: .
d_call: TRBD2
cdr3_nt: TGTGCCAGCAGCCCTCGGACTGGCGGGGGGGCAAAACGAGAGACCCAGTACTTC
cdr3_aa: CASSPRTGGGAKRETQYF

v_call: TRBV10-3
j_call: TRBJ2-3
clone_size: .
d_call: TRBD1
cdr3_nt: TGTGCCATCAGTGAGTCGGGACAGGCTTATGCTAGCACAGATACGCAGTATTTT
cdr3_aa: CAISESGQAYASTDTQYF

v_call: TRBV12-3/TRBV12-4
j_call: TRBJ1-2
clone_size: .
d_call: .
cdr3_nt: TGTGCCAGCAGTTTTGGGGGGAAAGGCTACACCTTC
cdr3_aa: CASSFGGKGYTF

v_call: TRBV7-2
j_call: TRBJ2-4
clone_size: .
d_call: TRBD1
cdr3_nt: TGTGCCAGCACTTGGGACAGGGGCCCTCAGTACTTC
cdr3_aa: CASTWDRGPQYF

v_call: TRBV20-1
j_call: TRBJ2-3
clone_size: few
d_call: TRBD2
cdr3_nt: TGCAGTGCTAAAAGCCTCCGACTAGCGACCACAGATACGCAGTATTTT
cdr3_aa: CSAKSLRLATTDTQYF

v_call: TRBV27
j_call: TRBJ2-3
clone_size: few
d_call: .
cdr3_nt: TGTGCCAGCAGTTTTGACCGAGTCACAGATACGCAGTATTTT
cdr3_aa: CASSFDRVTDTQYF

v_call: TRBV5-1
j_call: TRBJ2-7
clone_size: .
d_call: .
cdr3_nt: TGCGCCAGCAGCCCCCCCGCGGACGAGCAGTACTTC
cdr3_aa: CASSPPADEQYF

v_call: TRBV20-1
j_call: TRBJ2-7
clone_size: .
d_call: TRBD1
cdr3_nt: TGCAGTGCTAGCGGCGGACAGGGCTACGAGCAGTACTTC
cdr3_aa: CSASGGQGYEQYF

v_call: TRBV3-1
j_call: TRBJ1-5
clone_size: few
d_call: .
cdr3_nt: TGTGCCAGCAGCCCCCTGGGCAATCAGCCCCAGCATTTT
cdr3_aa: CASSPLGNQPQHF

v_call: TRBV12-3/TRBV12-4
j_call: TRBJ1-1
clone_size: few
d_call: TRBD1
cdr3_nt: TGTGCCAGCAGGGAAGAGACAGGGGACCACACTGAAGCTTTCTTT
cdr3_aa: CASREETGDHTEAFF

v_call: TRBV4-3
j_call: TRBJ1-1
clone_size: few
d_call: .
cdr3_nt: TGCGCCAGCAGCCAAGATGGGGACGGGACTGAAGCTTTCTTT
cdr3_aa: CASSQDGDGTEAFF

v_call: TRBV20-1
j_call: TRBJ2-5
clone_size: once
d_call: TRBD2
cdr3_nt: TGCAGTGCTAGAGGGAAGGCTAGCGGGGGGGCGGATGAGACCCAGTACTTC
cdr3_aa: CSARGKASGGADETQYF

v_call: TRBV6-5
j_call: TRBJ2-1
clone_size: .
d_call: .
cdr3_nt: TGTGCCAGCAGTAGGACCCTCAATGAGCAGTTCTTC
cdr3_aa: CASSRTLNEQFF

v_call: TRBV12-3/TRBV12-4
j_call: TRBJ2-3
clone_size: .
d_call: .
cdr3_nt: TGTGCCAGCAGTTTAAGGGCCAGGGTGACAGATACGCAGTATTTT
cdr3_aa: CASSLRARVTDTQYF

v_call: TRBV7-2
j_call: TRBJ2-4
clone_size: .
d_call: .
cdr3_nt: TGTGCCAGCAGCCAAAAACAGGGTTTGGCCAAAAACATTCAGTACTTC
cdr3_aa: CASSQKQGLAKNIQYF

v_call: TRBV19
j_call: TRBJ2-5
clone_size: .
d_call: .
cdr3_nt: TGTGCCAGTAGTATAGATGCCTGGGAGGAGACCCAGTACTTC
cdr3_aa: CASSIDAWEETQYF

v_call: TRBV20-1
j_call: TRBJ2-1
clone_size: .
d_call: .
cdr3_nt: TGCAGTGCTAGAACCCCTCTAGGGGTCAATGAGCAGTTCTTC
cdr3_aa: CSARTPLGVNEQFF

v_call: TRBV6-1
j_call: TRBJ2-5
clone_size: .
d_call: TRBD2
cdr3_nt: TGTGCCAGCAGGGACGGGGCTAGCGGGAGACAAGAGACCCAGTACTTC
cdr3_aa: CASRDGASGRQETQYF

v_call: TRBV4-2
j_call: TRBJ1-6
clone_size: few
d_call: TRBD1
cdr3_nt: TGTGCCAGCAGCGGCCGGGACAGGAATTCACCCCTCCACTTT
cdr3_aa: CASSGRDRNSPLHF

v_call: TRBV20-1
j_call: TRBJ2-1
clone_size: many
d_call: .
cdr3_nt: TGCAGTGCTAGGGATCAGTCCCGCTCCTACAATGAGCAGTTCTTC
cdr3_aa: CSARDQSRSYNEQFF

v_call: TRBV3-1
j_call: TRBJ2-7
clone_size: few
d_call: .
cdr3_nt: TGTGCCAGCAGCCAAGCGGCCGGGGACGGGGAGCAGTACTTC
cdr3_aa: CASSQAAGDGEQYF

v_call: TRBV14
j_call: TRBJ1-2
clone_size: few
d_call: .
cdr3_nt: TGTGCCAGCAGCCAAGCTCAAGGGCTGAGGGGCTACACCTTC
cdr3_aa: CASSQAQGLRGYTF

v_call: TRBV11-2
j_call: TRBJ2-1
clone_size: once
d_call: .
cdr3_nt: TGTGCCAGCAGCTCCCGGGACTCAACGATCGATGAGCAGTTCTTC
cdr3_aa: CASSSRDSTIDEQFF

v_call: TRBV7-2
j_call: TRBJ2-7
clone_size: few
d_call: .
cdr3_nt: TGTGCCAGCAGCAACAAGTACGAGCAGTACTTC
cdr3_aa: CASSNKYEQYF

v_call: TRBV24-1
j_call: TRBJ2-3
clone_size: .
d_call: TRBD1
cdr3_nt: TGTGCCACCAGTGAAGGGGGCGGCACAGATACGCAGTATTTT
cdr3_aa: CATSEGGGTDTQYF

v_call: TRBV20-1
j_call: TRBJ1-4
clone_size: .
d_call: .
cdr3_nt: TGCAGTGCTAGAGATACGGGACGGTTTAATGAAAAACTGTTTTTT
cdr3_aa: CSARDTGRFNEKLFF

v_call: TRBV20-1
j_call: TRBJ2-1
clone_size: .
d_call: .
cdr3_nt: TGCAGTGCTATGGGATACAATGAGCAGTTCTTC
cdr3_aa: CSAMGYNEQFF

v_call: TRBV7-2
j_call: TRBJ2-7
clone_size: .
d_call: TRBD2
cdr3_nt: TGTGCCAGCAGCTTAGAGGGGGGAGGGAGCGGGAGCTACGAGCAGTACTTC
cdr3_aa: CASSLEGGGSGSYEQYF